The 13 T cell receptor beta chains presented below share a single source sample, sequenced in a study of blood T cell repertoires in COVID-19. The data were produced by immunoSEQ multiplex PCR, yet TCRdb's version contains in-frame clones alone and is incomplete. The sample holds about 280,000 clones, 85% seen once. The material sequenced was PBMCs or T cells enriched from blood (not recorded which). These receptors all come from a woman between 45 and 65 years old who had recovered from COVID-19.

This clone was seen just once. The V gene is TRBV6-5, the J gene TRBJ1-5; perhaps TRBD1 as D (5 bases). CDR1 is MNHEY and CDR2 is SVGAGI in the germline V gene. This CDR3 has 14 amino acids. V shed 2 bases and J shed 6 bases, with 11 bases lying between them. CDR3 protein: CASSYGAGVQPQHF. CDR3 nucleotides: TGTGCCAGCAGTTACGGGGCAGGTGTTCAGCCCCAGCATTTT.

The gene calls are TRBV6-2 or TRBV6-3 and TRBJ1-5, with TRBD1 as a possible D gene (6 bases). Germline V gene lookup returns CDR1 MNHEY and CDR2 SVGEGT. The length of the CDR3 is 14 residues. Between the trimmed V and J ends, which lost 4 bases and 6 bases, there was a span of 13 bases. The CDR3 bases are TGTGCCAGCAGTTGGGGGCAGGGAAGTCAGCCCCAGCATTTT. Translation gives CASSWGQGSQPQHF.

The chain joins TRBV7-6 to TRBJ1-2; the match to TRBD1 covers 10 bases. The germline gives CDR1 SGHVS, CDR2 FNYEAQ. CDR3 size: 15 residues. Unmatched junction bases numbered 6, after V lost 5 bases and J lost 3 bases. The CDR3 region is CASSARQGAYYGYTF. The CDR3, as DNA: TGTGCCAGCAGCGCCCGACAGGGGGCCTACTATGGCTACACCTTC.

CDR3 bases: TGTGCCTGGAGTCAGATGGGGGGCACTGAAGCTTTCTTT. Translated: CAWSQMGGTEAFF. V gene TRBV30 combines with J gene TRBJ1-1; tentative D call: TRBD1 (5 bases). The length of the CDR3 is 13 residues. V lost 2 bases to trimming and J lost 4 bases, with 11 bases between them. CDR1 is GTSNPN, CDR2 SVGIG, per germline (reference sequence).

This clone was detected a few times. This chain links TRBV19 with TRBJ1-1; possible D gene TRBD1, 5 bases. The ends were cut back, 3 bases at V and 4 bases at J, with 15 bases in the middle. This CDR3 contains 15 residues. From germline, CDR1 is LNHDA and CDR2 SQIVND (reference sequence). This chain's CDR3 is CASSIFQGLGTEAFF. CDR3 nucleotides: TGTGCCAGTAGTATCTTCCAGGGACTGGGCACTGAAGCTTTCTTT. The whole variable domain, remainder taken from reference TRBV19 and TRBJ1-1, is DGGITQSPKYLFRKEGQNVTLSCEQNLNHDAMYWYRQDPGQGLRLIYYSQIVNDFQKGDIAEGYSVSREKKESFPLTVTSAQKNPTAFYLCASSIFQGLGTEAFFGQGTRLTVV.

The chain joins TRBV9 to TRBJ2-7; a weak D match, TRBD1 (5 bases). Trimming took 0 bases from V and 1 from J, leaving 11 bases between them. The CDR3 runs 15 residues. The V gene's germline CDR1 is SGDLS and CDR2 YYNGEE. The CDR3 protein is CASSVADRTSYEQYF. The CDR3 coding sequence is TGTGCCAGCAGCGTAGCTGACAGAACTTCCTACGAGCAGTACTTC.

The rearrangement joins TRBV30 to TRBJ1-2; 9 nucleotides agree with TRBD1. V lost 8 bases, J lost 6 bases, and 7 bases stayed unmatched. From germline, CDR1 is GTSNPN and CDR2 SVGIG (reference sequence). This CDR3 is built from 12 residues. The CDR3 sequence: CAGDRGGDGYTF. CDR3 nucleotide sequence: TGTGCCGGCGACAGGGGGGGAGATGGCTACACCTTC. Using reference TRBV30 and TRBJ1-2 for the parts outside the CDR3, the full variable domain is SQTIHQWPATLVQPVGSPLSLECTVEGTSNPNLYWYRQAAGRGLQLLFYSVGIGQISSEVPQNLSASRPQDRQFILSSKKLLLSDSGFYLCAGDRGGDGYTFGSGTRLTVV.

V and J are TRBV28 and TRBJ2-7; 7 bases map to TRBD2. CDR1 and CDR2 from the germline V gene are MDHEN and SYDVKM. J lost 2 bases, V lost 7 bases, and 11 bases had no gene match. The length of the CDR3 is 15 residues. CDR3: CASNPPEGLTYEQYF. Here the CDR3 DNA reads TGTGCCAGCAATCCACCAGAGGGACTAACCTACGAGCAGTACTTC.

The rearrangement joins TRBV25-1 to TRBJ2-3; weak D call: TRBD1 (6 bases). The germline V gene has CDR1 MGHDK and CDR2 SYGVNS. The germline V and J ends were trimmed by 2 bases and 1 base, with 10 bases remaining between them. This CDR3 comprises 15 residues. The CDR3 DNA reads TGTGCCAGCAGTGAAGTCAGGGGAGGCACAGATACGCAGTATTTT. Its translation is CASSEVRGGTDTQYF.

The chain is built from TRBV11-2 and TRBJ1-3; D gene ambiguous. With 5 bases removed from V and 1 base from J, the gap between germline ends came to 6 bases. The CDR3 length is 13 residues. Germline lookup yields CDR1 SGHAT and CDR2 FQNNGV. The CDR3 nucleotides are TGTGCCAGCAGCCGAGGTTCTGGAAACACCATATATTTT. It codes for CASSRGSGNTIYF.

The V gene is TRBV18, the J gene TRBJ2-1; TRBD2 aligns across 8 bases. With 8 bases clipped from V and 0 bases from J, the junction kept 3 bases outside the gene matches. Germline V gene data show CDR1 as KGHSH and CDR2 as LQKENI. The CDR3 sequence is 14 residues long. CDR3 sequence reads: CASTTSGSYNEQFF. The CDR3, as DNA: TGTGCCAGCACCACTAGCGGCTCCTACAATGAGCAGTTCTTC.

The chain joins TRBV27 to TRBJ2-5; 8 nucleotides match TRBD2. The CDR3 consists of 15 residues. The germline CDR1 and CDR2 sequences are MNHEY and SMNVEV (reference sequence). The V segment lost 2 bases and the J segment 6 bases; nucleotides outside the gene matches: 8. CDR3 in amino acids: CASSLNRGGSKTQYF. CDR3 coding DNA: TGTGCCAGCAGTTTAAATCGGGGGGGATCAAAGACCCAGTACTTC.

V gene TRBV6-5 combines with J gene TRBJ1-6; D perhaps matches TRBD1 (6 bases). The length of the CDR3 is 15 residues. Trimming pared 9 bases from V and 6 bases from J, leaving 18 bases between. CDR1 MNHEY and CDR2 SVGAGI come from the germline V gene. CDR3: CASLREQGFNSPLHF. In DNA, the CDR3 is TGTGCCAGTCTCCGGGAACAGGGATTTAATTCACCCCTCCACTTT.